Below, 21 T cell receptor beta chains from the same sample are listed, as sequenced in a study of blood T cells in healthy people across ages. A sample-barcoded 5' primer and a J-beta primer mix were used in a second PCR of roughly 6 to 12 cycles. A single record per CDR3 protein comes from TCRdb applying MiXCR to the 5' RACE reads. Of hundreds of thousands of distinct CDR3 sequences in the sample, over 45% were seen once. The sequencing sample was made of blood. These receptors were collected from an older woman in good health.

The table lists this clonotype with many counts. This rearrangement joins TRBV10-3 to TRBJ2-7; D possibly corresponds to TRBD2 (6 bases). V was clipped by 7 bases and J by 3 bases, with 13 bases between them. Germline-derived CDR1 and CDR2 are ENHRY and SYGVKD. There are 13 residues in the CDR3. The CDR3 DNA follows: TGTGCCATCAACCCGGGAGAGGGCTACGAGCAGTACTTC. It codes for CAINPGEGYEQYF.

The chain couples TRBV28 to TRBJ2-5; no reliable D call. The CDR3 loop spans 13 amino acids. The V end was cut by 5 bases, the J end by 3 bases, with 10 bases between. Germline V CDR1 and CDR2: MDHEN, SYDVKM. The CDR3 here is CASSGPRKETQYF. The CDR3 nucleotides are TGTGCCAGCAGTGGTCCTCGGAAAGAGACCCAGTACTTC.

In the case of this clonotype: At one end the junction does not follow the germline gene, possibly because of a read error. This sequence joins TRBV28 and TRBJ2-6; the match to TRBD1 covers 7 bases. CDR1 is MDHEN, CDR2 SYDVKM, per germline. CDR3 length equals 15 residues. CDR3 sequence (DNA): TGTGCCAGCAGTCGAAGGGGGCTTGGGGCCAACGTCCCGACTTTC. Translated: CASSRRGLGANVPTF.

This clonotype was detected ten times or more. The CDR3 coding sequence is TGTGCCAGCAGTTCAGCCCGCAGGGGTGGCGAGCAGTACTTC. It encodes CASSSARRGGEQYF. This rearrangement joins TRBV28 to TRBJ2-7, with D possibly matching TRBD1 (6 bases). The germline V gene encodes CDR1 MDHEN and CDR2 SYDVKM. The V gene lost 4 bases and the J gene lost 6 bases, with 16 bases spanning the gap. CDR3 length: 14 residues.

The chain uses TRBV20-1 and TRBJ2-7; 12 positions match TRBD2. Germline V lookup: CDR1 DFQATT, CDR2 SNEGSKA (reference sequence). After removal of 0 bases from V and 7 bases from J, the junction contained 7 bases not matched to a gene. The CDR3 is made up of 15 amino acids. In DNA form, the CDR3 reads TGCAGTGCTAGAGATAGACTAGCGGGAGATGGTGAGCAGTACTTC. This codes for CSARDRLAGDGEQYF.

The chain is built from TRBV2 and TRBJ1-1, with TRBD1 as a possible D gene (6 bases). Germline-derived CDR1 and CDR2 are SNHLY and FYNNEI. This CDR3 is built from 14 residues. The V end was cut by 10 bases, the J end by 5 bases, with 20 bases between. The CDR3, as DNA: TGTGCCACGAAGGGGGGTGGGGCGGTTACTGAAGCTTTCTTT. Translated, it gives CATKGGGAVTEAFF.

The J gene is TRBJ2-7, the V gene TRBV7-3, with D maybe TRBD2 (5 bases). The V gene's germline CDR1 is SGHTA and CDR2 FQGTGA. V was shortened by 5 bases and J by 7 bases, with 18 bases between the two germline ends. The CDR3 contains 14 residues. CDR3 DNA sequence: TGTGCCAGCAGCCGACTGGCTAGCTTCGGTGAGCAGTACTTC. Translating gives CASSRLASFGEQYF.

The V and J genes are TRBV5-1 and TRBJ2-1, with 9 positions matching TRBD1. The germline V gene has CDR1 SGHRS and CDR2 YFSETQ. With 4 bases clipped from V and 5 bases from J, the junction kept 4 bases outside the gene matches. The CDR3 runs to 14 residues. The CDR3 DNA reads as TGCGCCAGCAGCGGACAGGGGATGGACAATGAGCAGTTCTTC. Its protein product is CASSGQGMDNEQFF.

The chain is built from TRBV28 and TRBJ1-2; D is undetermined. The CDR3 length is 14 residues. The germline CDR1 and CDR2 sequences are MDHEN and SYDVKM. Trimming shortened V by 4 bases and J by 2 bases, and 11 bases separated the two germline ends. The CDR3 sequence is CASSSNIGNYGYTF. CDR3 sequence (DNA): TGTGCCAGCAGTTCGAACATAGGCAACTATGGCTACACCTTC.

Comment on this clonotype: A much larger clone lies one base from this, so it may be a read error. The chain links TRBV29-1 to TRBJ2-5; the match to TRBD1 covers 9 bases. In germline, CDR1 is SQVTM, CDR2 ANQGSEA. Trimming at V came to 5 bases and at J to 11 bases, leaving 15 bases not matched to a gene. The CDR3 is made up of 14 amino acids. In DNA, the CDR3 is TGCAGCGTTCTTGGAGGACAGGGGTTGAGGGAGCAGTACTTC. It is translated as CSVLGGQGLREQYF.

The sample holds a few counts of this clonotype. CDR3 region: CSARSMVREVGGYTF. CDR3 sequence (DNA): TGCAGTGCTAGGTCCATGGTCCGGGAGGTTGGTGGCTACACCTTC. The V call is TRBV20-1, the J call TRBJ1-2; unclear D gene. V lost 3 bases and J 7 bases, leaving 21 bases between the germline ends. Per the germline V gene, CDR1 is DFQATT and CDR2 is SNEGSKA (reference sequence). The CDR3 length is 15 residues.

Worth noting for this clonotype: The junction differs from germline at one of its ends, possibly a read error. The chain combines TRBV5-1 with TRBJ2-5, with D perhaps TRBD1 (5 bases). The DNA end is more similar to TRBJ2-7, so the J call may be wrong. This CDR3 comprises 14 residues. Germline V CDR1 and CDR2: SGHRS, YFSETQ. CDR3 protein: CARSLGSGTYEQYF. The CDR3 nucleotides are TGCGCCAGGAGCTTGGGTTCAGGGACCTACGAGCAGTACTTC.

V usage is TRBV18 and J usage is TRBJ2-7, with D possibly matching TRBD1 (6 bases). Germline CDR1 KGHSH, CDR2 LQKENI. This CDR3 has 13 amino acids. V lost 6 bases to trimming and J lost 7 bases, with 16 bases between them. For the CDR3, the DNA is TGTGCCAGCTCCCCCGGGACACGGGCGGAGCAGTACTTC. Its protein is CASSPGTRAEQYF.

The gene calls are TRBV29-1 and TRBJ2-5, with TRBD2 matching 7 bases. The J segment lost 2 bases and the V segment lost 4 bases, leaving 4 bases of the junction unmatched. The germline V gene encodes CDR1 SQVTM and CDR2 ANQGSEA. The CDR3 has 13 amino acids. The CDR3 here is CSVALALQETQYF. The CDR3 DNA reads as TGCAGCGTTGCACTAGCGCTTCAAGAGACCCAGTACTTC. Full variable domain (outside the CDR3, taken from reference TRBV29-1 and TRBJ2-5): SAVISQKPSRDICQRGTSLTIQCQVDSQVTMMFWYRQQPGQSLTLIATANQGSEATYESGFVIDKFPISRPNLTFSTLTVSNMSPEDSSIYLCSVALALQETQYFGPGTRLLVL.

This clonotype appeared a single time. The gene calls are TRBV2 and TRBJ1-4; 7 nucleotides line up with TRBD1. V lost 5 bases to trimming and J lost 2 bases; unmatched junction nucleotides: 14. The V gene's germline CDR1 is SNHLY and CDR2 FYNNEI. This CDR3 has 18 residues. CDR3 nucleotides: TGTGCCAGCAGTTATAGTCACAGGGGAGGGTCGACTAATGAAAAACTGTTTTTT. Its translation: CASSYSHRGGSTNEKLFF.

This clonotype has only a few counts. The chain links TRBV29-1 to TRBJ2-1; TRBD1 matches 9 bases. The CDR3 spans 13 residues. The V gene's germline CDR1 is SQVTM and CDR2 ANQGSEA. V shed 5 bases and J 7 bases; nucleotides not matched to a gene: 6. CDR3 nucleotides: TGCAGCGTTCGGACAGGGGCGGGTAATGAGCAGTTCTTC. It is translated as CSVRTGAGNEQFF.

The chain has TRBV27 and TRBJ2-5; D gene ambiguous. V was cut by 2 bases and J by 5 bases, with 15 bases left in between. There are 15 residues in the CDR3. The V gene's germline CDR1 is MNHEY and CDR2 SMNVEV (reference sequence). This CDR3 is CASSLGFRPDETQYF. The CDR3 DNA is TGTGCCAGCAGTTTAGGATTCCGGCCAGATGAGACCCAGTACTTC.

The chain employs TRBV4-3 and TRBJ2-7; TRBD2 aligns across 11 bases. In germline, CDR1 is LGHNA, CDR2 YSLEER. Losses at the gene ends were 0 bases for V and 4 bases for J; bases not matched to a gene: 5. The CDR3 is 16 residues long. CDR3 loop: CASSQELLAGEYEQYF. The CDR3 DNA follows: TGCGCCAGCAGCCAAGAGCTACTAGCGGGAGAATACGAGCAGTACTTC.

The J gene is TRBJ2-3, the V gene TRBV7-6; D uncertain. Germline V gene data show CDR1 as SGHVS and CDR2 as FNYEAQ. Trimming took 2 bases from V and 2 from J, leaving 17 bases between them. The CDR3 consists of 17 residues. The CDR3 protein is CASSLYSSSLITDTQYF. For the CDR3, the DNA is TGTGCCAGCAGCTTATATTCCAGCAGTCTAATCACAGATACGCAGTATTTT.

The chain combines TRBV9 with TRBJ2-7; TRBD2 matches at 7 bases. The V gene's germline CDR1 is SGDLS and CDR2 YYNGEE. V was pared by 2 bases and J by 5 bases, with 7 bases of the junction left unmatched. This CDR3 spans 14 amino acids. CDR3 coding DNA: TGTGCCAGCAGCGTGGGGGGGGTTTACGACGAGCAGTACTTC. As protein: CASSVGGVYDEQYF.

This clonotype showed up just a few times. This chain links TRBV12-3 or TRBV12-4 with TRBJ1-2; 7 positions agree with TRBD1. There are 13 residues in the CDR3. With 6 bases clipped from V and 6 bases from J, the junction kept 7 bases outside the gene matches. The DNA of the CDR3 is TGTGCCAGCAGGGCGACAGGGAAAGATGGCTACACCTTC. It yields the protein CASRATGKDGYTF.